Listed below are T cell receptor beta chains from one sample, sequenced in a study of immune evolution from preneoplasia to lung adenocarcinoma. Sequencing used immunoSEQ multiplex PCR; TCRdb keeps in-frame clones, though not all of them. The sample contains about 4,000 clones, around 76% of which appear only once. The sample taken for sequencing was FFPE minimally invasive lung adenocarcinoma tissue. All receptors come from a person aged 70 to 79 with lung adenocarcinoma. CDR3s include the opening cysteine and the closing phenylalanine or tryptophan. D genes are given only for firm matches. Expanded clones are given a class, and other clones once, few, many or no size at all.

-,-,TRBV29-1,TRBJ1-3,TGCAGCGCAACGGGACCGACTCTTGTCACCATATATTTT,CSATGPTLVTIYF
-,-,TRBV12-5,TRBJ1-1,TGTGCTAGTGGTTTGCACGGGGTCACTGAAGCTTTCTTT,CASGLHGVTEAFF
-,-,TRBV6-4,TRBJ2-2,TGTGCCAGCAGTGTGGGGGGATCGATTGTGGGCGGGGAGCTGTTTTTT,CASSVGGSIVGGELFF
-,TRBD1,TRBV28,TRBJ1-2,TGTGCCAACAGTTTAGGACAATCAGGGGGTGAAAGCTACACCTTC,CANSLGQSGGESYTF
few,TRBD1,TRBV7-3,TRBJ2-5,TGTGCCAGCAGCCCTAACCCCGGGACAGGGATTGAGACCCAGTACTTC,CASSPNPGTGIETQYF
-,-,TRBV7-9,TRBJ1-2,TGTGCCAGCAGTATCCGGTCTTATGGCTACACCTTC,CASSIRSYGYTF
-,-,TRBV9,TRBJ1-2,TGTGCCAGCAGCGCTAATGTGAGGGGGGGCTATGGCTACACCTTC,CASSANVRGGYGYTF
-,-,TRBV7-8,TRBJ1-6,TGTGCCAGCAGCTTTTCCCAGGGCAATTCACCCCTCCACTTT,CASSFSQGNSPLHF
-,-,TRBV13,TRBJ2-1,TGTGCCAGCAGCTTAGAGTCGAGGGGGAGTTCCCATGAGCAGTTCTTC,CASSLESRGSSHEQFF
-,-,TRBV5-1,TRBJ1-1,TGCGCCAGCATAACTGGGGCTGGAGCTTTCTTT,CASITGAGAFF
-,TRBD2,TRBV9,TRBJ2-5,TGTGCCAGCAGCGAGAGTCTCGCGGGAGGACCCCAAGAGACCCAGTACTTC,CASSESLAGGPQETQYF
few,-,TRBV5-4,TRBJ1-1,TGTGCCAGCAGGGGGGGGAGGAGCGGGGTTGAGAACACTGAAGCTTTCTTT,CASRGGRSGVENTEAFF
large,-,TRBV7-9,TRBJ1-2,TGTGCCAGCAGCCCCCGGGACGTCTTGGATGGCTATGGCTACACCTTC,CASSPRDVLDGYGYTF
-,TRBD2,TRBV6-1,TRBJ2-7,TGTGCCAGCATGAGACTAGCGGATTCCTACGAGCAGTACTTC,CASMRLADSYEQYF
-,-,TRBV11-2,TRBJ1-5,TGTGCCAGCAGCTTCAACCAGAATAGCAATCAGCCCCAGCATTTT,CASSFNQNSNQPQHF
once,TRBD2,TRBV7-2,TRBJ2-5,TGTGCCAGCAGTTCCCTAGCGGGCCGCATCCAAGAGACCCAGTACTTC,CASSSLAGRIQETQYF
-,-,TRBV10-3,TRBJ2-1,TGTGCCATCAGTCTGGGGACTGTCAATGAGCAGTTCTTC,CAISLGTVNEQFF
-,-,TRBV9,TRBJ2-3,TGTGCCAGCAGCAGGGCGTGGGGGAATACGCAGTATTTT,CASSRAWGNTQYF
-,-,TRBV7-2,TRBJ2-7,TGTGCCAGCAGCTTAGTCCCAGGGGACTACGAGCAGTACTTC,CASSLVPGDYEQYF
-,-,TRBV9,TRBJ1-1,TGTGCCAGCAGCGTAGGGGTGGCTCCGATGAACACTGAAGCTTTCTTT,CASSVGVAPMNTEAFF
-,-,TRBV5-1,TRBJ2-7,TGCGCCAGCGGATGGGGGCAAACTGAGAACGAGCAGTACTTC,CASGWGQTENEQYF
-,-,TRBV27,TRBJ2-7,TGTGCCAGCACCTCTTTGGCGGGACCAACCTACGAGCAGTACTTC,CASTSLAGPTYEQYF
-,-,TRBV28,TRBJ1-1,TGTGCTCTTATGGGCAGGACGAACGCTGAAGCTTTCTTT,CALMGRTNAEAFF
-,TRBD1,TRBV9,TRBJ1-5,TGTGCCAGCAGCGGGCAGGGGGCGCAGGATCAGCCCCAGCATTTT,CASSGQGAQDQPQHF
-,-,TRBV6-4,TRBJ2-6,TGTGCCAGCAGTGACTCGGGGGTAACCCGGGGGGCCAACGTCCTGACTTTC,CASSDSGVTRGANVLTF
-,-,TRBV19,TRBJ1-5,TGTGCCAGTAGTAGGGGTCGGTGGCAGCCCCAGCATTTT,CASSRGRWQPQHF
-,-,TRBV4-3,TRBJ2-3,TGCGCCAGCAGCCAAGATGACAGCACAGATACGCAGTATTTT,CASSQDDSTDTQYF
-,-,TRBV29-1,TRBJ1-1,TGCAGCGCGGAGGACTTATTAAACACTGAAGCTTTCTTT,CSAEDLLNTEAFF
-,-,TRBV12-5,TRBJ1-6,TGTGCTAGTGGTTTGGTACAGAGTCAGGGGTATTCACCCCTCCACTTT,CASGLVQSQGYSPLHF
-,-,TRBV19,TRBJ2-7,TGTGCCAGTAGTTGGGGGCCCTCCTACGAGCAGTACTTC,CASSWGPSYEQYF
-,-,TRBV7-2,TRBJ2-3,TGTGCCATGCTAGTGGGGAATACGCAGTATTTT,CAMLVGNTQYF
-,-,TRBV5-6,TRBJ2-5,TGTGCCAGCAGCCTTGTAGGGTACGAGACCCAGTACTTC,CASSLVGYETQYF
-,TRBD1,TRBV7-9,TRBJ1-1,TGTGCCAGCATCCGACAGGGGGCGAACACTGAAGCTTTCTTT,CASIRQGANTEAFF
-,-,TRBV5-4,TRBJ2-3,TGTGCCAGCAGCCAGGAACGAGGGGATACGCAGTATTTT,CASSQERGDTQYF
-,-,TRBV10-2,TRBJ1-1,TGCGCCAGCACCCCACAGCCGAACACTGAAGCTTTCTTT,CASTPQPNTEAFF
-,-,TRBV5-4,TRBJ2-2,TGTGCCAGCACCTCGCGGGCCGACACCGGGGAGCTGTTTTTT,CASTSRADTGELFF
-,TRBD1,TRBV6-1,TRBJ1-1,TGTGCCAGCAGTGCCCGGGACAGGGGACTTCGATTGAACACTGAAGCTTTCTTT,CASSARDRGLRLNTEAFF
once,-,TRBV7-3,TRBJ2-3,TGTGCCAGCAGCCCGGGCGCTGGTTCAGATACGCAGTATTTT,CASSPGAGSDTQYF
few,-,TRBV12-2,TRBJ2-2,TGTGCAAGTCGCCTTGGACAGATCGAAAACACCGGGGAGCTGTTTTTT,CASRLGQIENTGELFF
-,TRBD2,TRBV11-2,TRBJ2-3,TGTGCCAGCAGCTCCCGAAGCGGGAGGAGGACAGATACGCAGTATTTT,CASSSRSGRRTDTQYF
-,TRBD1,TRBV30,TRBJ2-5,TGTGCCTGGAGTTACCCTCGACAGGGGACCTCGCAAGAGACCCAGTACTTC,CAWSYPRQGTSQETQYF
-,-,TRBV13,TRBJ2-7,TGTGCCAGCAGCTCTCGACAGGTCCTATACGAGCAGTACTTC,CASSSRQVLYEQYF
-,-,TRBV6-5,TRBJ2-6,TGTGCCAGCAAGCAGGGTTCTGGGGCCAACGTCCTGACTTTC,CASKQGSGANVLTF
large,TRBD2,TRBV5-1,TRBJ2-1,TGCGCCAGCGATCCGGGACTAGCAGTCAATGAGCAGTTCTTC,CASDPGLAVNEQFF
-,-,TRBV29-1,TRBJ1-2,TGCAGCGGGGCTGTGGGGTCTGGCTACACCTTC,CSGAVGSGYTF
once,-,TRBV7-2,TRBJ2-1,TGTGCCAGCAGCGCCGCGACTACATACACTGAGCAGTTCTTC,CASSAATTYTEQFF
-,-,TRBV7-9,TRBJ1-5,TGTGCCAGCAGCGGCCAGGGCGATCAGCCCCAGCATTTT,CASSGQGDQPQHF
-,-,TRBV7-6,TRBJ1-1,TGTGCCAGCAGCTTATACGGGAACACTGAAGCTTTCTTT,CASSLYGNTEAFF
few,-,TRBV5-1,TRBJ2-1,TGCGCCAGCAGCTTGGACGGGGCCCACAATGAGCAGTTCTTC,CASSLDGAHNEQFF
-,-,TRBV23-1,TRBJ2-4,TGCGCCAGCAGTCGTGAGGGGCTAGCCAAAAACATTCAGTACTTC,CASSREGLAKNIQYF
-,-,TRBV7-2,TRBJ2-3,TGTGCCAGCAGCTCGGGCCTTCGGAGCACAGATACGCAGTATTTT,CASSSGLRSTDTQYF
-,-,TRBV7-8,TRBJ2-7,TGTGCCAGCAGCTTACACCGGGACACGCGGCCTGGAGAGCAGTACTTC,CASSLHRDTRPGEQYF
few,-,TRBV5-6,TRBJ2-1,TGTGCCAGCAGCTTCGACGGGGGCGCCTATTACAATGAGCAGTTCTTC,CASSFDGGAYYNEQFF
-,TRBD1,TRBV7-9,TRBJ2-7,TGTGCCAGCAGCTTAGGAGGCAGGGGGTACGAGCAGTACTTC,CASSLGGRGYEQYF
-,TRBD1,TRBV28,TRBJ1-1,TGTGCCAGCATGGATGTGACAGGGTCGCTGGAAGCTTTCTTT,CASMDVTGSLEAFF
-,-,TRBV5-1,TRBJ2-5,TGCGCCAGCAGCTTGGCCCAGAACCAAGAGACCCAGTACTTC,CASSLAQNQETQYF
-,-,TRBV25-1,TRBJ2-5,TGTGCCAGCAGTGAGACCGGTGGTGGCGAGACCCAGTACTTC,CASSETGGGETQYF